What follows are 19 T cell receptor beta chains derived from one specimen sequenced in a study of shared clonotypes between healthy human individuals (dated by TCRdb to the early 2020s). Libraries were prepared through the immunoSEQ multiplex PCR assay. TCRdb mirrors the immuneACCESS table, restricted to in-frame sequences. Some clones are absent from its copies; in checked studies, under half trace to an unresolved V gene, and the reason for the others is unknown. The sample records roughly 2.1 million clones, about 93% of which are singletons. Together, the top ten hold more than 1.5% of the sample. CD8 naive samples consisted of CD45RO-negative cells that were positively selected for CCR7, yielding a CD45RA+CCR7+ population without TemRA cells. The material sequenced was naive CD8+ T cells from PBMCs. Read against the paper, the sample's cell subset or site label means: CD45RA+CCR7+. These receptors all stem from a man between 18 and 29 years old in good health. Some clones in this sample may be carry-over from other donors' samples.

The DNA of the CDR3 is TGTGCCAGCGCACGACTAATGGAGCAGTACTTC. It yields the protein CASARLMEQYF. The gene calls are TRBV2 and TRBJ2-7, with D possibly being TRBD2 (5 bases). CDR3 length equals 11 residues. The germline CDR1 and CDR2 sequences are SNHLY and FYNNEI. The V and J ends lost 8 bases and 7 bases respectively, with 12 bases between them.

The chain couples TRBV5-1 to TRBJ1-1, with D perhaps TRBD1 (6 bases). V was shortened by 4 bases and J by 4 bases, with 20 bases between the two germline ends. Germline V gene data show CDR1 as SGHRS and CDR2 as YFSETQ. There are 16 residues in the CDR3. In DNA, the CDR3 is TGCGCCAGCAGCCTGCTCTCCAGGGGAGATGGCACTGAAGCTTTCTTT. Its translation is CASSLLSRGDGTEAFF.

J is TRBJ2-1 and V is TRBV27; no definite D call. Looked up from germline, CDR1 is MNHEY and CDR2 is SMNVEV (reference sequence). V shed 7 bases and J shed 0 bases, with 10 bases lying between them. CDR3 length equals 14 residues. The CDR3 region is CASTRQSSYNEQFF. CDR3 coding DNA: TGTGCCAGCACCAGGCAGAGCTCCTACAATGAGCAGTTCTTC.

J is TRBJ2-7 and V is TRBV6-5; D remains unclear. The germline V and J ends were trimmed by 4 bases and 0 bases, with 10 bases remaining between them. The CDR3 totals 14 residues. Germline V gene sequence: CDR1 MNHEY, CDR2 SVGAGI. The CDR3 bases are TGTGCCAGCAGTTTAGGCTGGAGCTCCTACGAGCAGTACTTC. Amino acid sequence: CASSLGWSSYEQYF.

The chain has TRBV19 and TRBJ2-5; D is unclear. The CDR3 sequence is 15 residues long. The germline CDR1 and CDR2 sequences are LNHDA and SQIVND (reference sequence). Between the trimmed V and J ends, which lost 6 bases and 1 base, there was a span of 15 bases. CDR3 nucleotide sequence: TGTGCCAGTAGCTCCTTGGTTCGACCCCAAGAGACCCAGTACTTC. Encoded protein: CASSSLVRPQETQYF.

The chain links TRBV6-5 to TRBJ2-2; TRBD1 is a possible D gene (6 bases). Germline V gene lookup returns CDR1 MNHEY and CDR2 SVGAGI. The ends were cut back, 0 bases at V and 4 bases at J, with 12 bases in the middle. The CDR3 is 16 residues long. Here the CDR3 DNA reads TGTGCCAGCAGTTACTCGATCGGACAGTTCACCGGGGAGCTGTTTTTT. Protein sequence: CASSYSIGQFTGELFF.

V and J are TRBV27 and TRBJ2-1; D is possibly TRBD2 (6 bases). Germline CDR1 reads MNHEY; CDR2 reads SMNVEV (reference sequence). This CDR3 has 15 residues. The germline V and J ends were trimmed by 6 bases and 0 bases, with 12 bases remaining between them. CDR3 sequence: CASSLWGDSYNEQFF. The CDR3 DNA sequence: TGTGCCAGCAGCCTATGGGGGGACTCCTACAATGAGCAGTTCTTC.

Here the CDR3 DNA reads TGCGCCAGCAGCCTCAAAACGCCCACAGGGATCGGCAATCAGCCCCAGCATTTT. Translating gives CASSLKTPTGIGNQPQHF. The chain employs TRBV4-1 and TRBJ1-5; D is possibly TRBD1 (6 bases). The germline V gene encodes CDR1 MGHRA and CDR2 YSYEKL. The CDR3 contains 18 residues. V was clipped by 4 bases and J by 2 bases, with 21 bases between them.

The chain is built from TRBV28 and TRBJ1-1; the D gene is possibly TRBD1 (6 bases). V lost 3 bases and J lost 4, with 12 bases in between. In germline, CDR1 is MDHEN, CDR2 SYDVKM. The CDR3 is 14 residues long. CDR3 region: CASSFRGPLTEAFF. In DNA form, the CDR3 reads TGTGCCAGCAGTTTCAGGGGCCCGCTCACTGAAGCTTTCTTT. The whole variable domain, filled in from reference TRBV28 and TRBJ1-1, reads DVKVTQSSRYLVKRTGEKVFLECVQDMDHENMFWYRQDPGLGLRLIYFSYDVKMKEKGDIPEGYSVSREKKERFSLILESASTNQTSMYLCASSFRGPLTEAFFGQGTRLTVV.

The chain joins TRBV5-4 to TRBJ2-3; D may be TRBD1 (7 bases). V lost 2 bases, J lost 4 bases, and 20 bases lay in between. CDR1 is SGHNT and CDR2 is YYREEE in the germline V gene (reference sequence). This CDR3 has 17 amino acids. The CDR3 DNA is TGTGCCAGCAGCTTCCTGGTCCTGGGCAGGGGGGCAGATACGCAGTATTTT. Translated, it gives CASSFLVLGRGADTQYF.

This clone was seen just once. The chain links TRBV27 to TRBJ1-6, with D possibly matching TRBD1 (6 bases). The CDR3 spans 17 residues. Germline CDR1 and CDR2: MNHEY and SMNVEV (reference sequence). V was shortened by 2 bases and J by 6 bases, with 17 bases between the two germline ends. CDR3 amino acids: CASSLGSWGALNSPLHF. The CDR3 region has the DNA TGTGCCAGCAGTTTAGGGTCGTGGGGGGCCCTTAATTCACCCCTCCACTTT.

V usage is TRBV4-3 and J usage is TRBJ2-3, with 8 bases identical to TRBD2. With 1 base clipped from V and 2 bases from J, the junction kept 5 bases outside the gene matches. Germline V CDR1 and CDR2: LGHNA, YSLEER. CDR3 length: 16 residues. CDR3 residues: CASSQGAREVTDTQYF. The CDR3 DNA reads TGCGCCAGCAGCCAAGGGGCGCGGGAGGTCACAGATACGCAGTATTTT.

Remarks on this clone: Other DNA sequences in this specimen translate into the identical CDR3. The chain employs TRBV27 and TRBJ1-1, with D tentatively TRBD1 (5 bases). Trimming removed 4 bases at V and 2 bases at J, with 14 bases between. CDR1 is MNHEY and CDR2 is SMNVEV in the germline V gene (reference sequence). CDR3 size: 15 residues. The CDR3 protein is CASSSSLGGNTEAFF. In DNA form, the CDR3 reads TGTGCCAGCAGTTCCAGCCTTGGGGGTAACACTGAAGCTTTCTTT.

The table lists this clone with a few counts. The chain recombines TRBV7-9 with TRBJ2-2; unclear D gene. The V and J ends lost 5 bases and 5 bases respectively, with 6 bases between them. The CDR3 consists of 12 residues. Germline values: CDR1 SEHNR, CDR2 FQNEAQ (reference sequence). The CDR3 nucleotides read TGTGCCAGCAGCGTACAAACCGGGGAGCTGTTTTTT. It is translated as CASSVQTGELFF.

The chain recombines TRBV14 with TRBJ2-5; D is possibly TRBD1 (7 bases). The V gene lost 1 base and the J gene lost 5 bases, with 17 bases spanning the gap. CDR3 length: 16 residues. In germline, CDR1 is SGHDN, CDR2 FVKESK. Here the CDR3 reads CASSQVGGGAGETQYF. DNA of the CDR3: TGTGCCAGCAGCCAAGTAGGAGGGGGCGCGGGGGAGACCCAGTACTTC.

This chain joins TRBV2 and TRBJ1-1; D ambiguous. V was cut by 4 bases and J by 1 base, with 10 bases left in between. Germline V gives CDR1 SNHLY, CDR2 FYNNEI. The CDR3 is 14 residues long. The CDR3 sequence is CASSARPGNTEAFF. CDR3 bases: TGTGCCAGCAGTGCTCGTCCAGGGAACACTGAAGCTTTCTTT. Drawing the rest from reference TRBV2 and TRBJ1-1, the complete variable domain is EPEVTQTPSHQVTQMGQEVILRCVPISNHLYFYWYRQILGQKVEFLVSFYNNEISEKSEIFDDQFSVERPDGSNFTLKIRSTKLEDSAMYFCASSARPGNTEAFFGQGTRLTVV.

About this clone itself: The sample contains more than one DNA sequence encoding this CDR3. The chain couples TRBV19 to TRBJ1-5, with no clear D. The V gene lost 7 bases and the J gene lost 0 bases, with 13 bases spanning the gap. The CDR3 covers 15 residues. Looked up from germline, CDR1 is LNHDA and CDR2 is SQIVND (reference sequence). The CDR3 sequence is CASTLLGLSNQPQHF. CDR3 sequence (DNA): TGTGCCAGTACTCTATTAGGCCTTAGCAATCAGCCCCAGCATTTT.

The gene calls are TRBV30 and TRBJ2-7; D perhaps matches TRBD1 (6 bases). V lost 3 bases, J lost 5 bases, and 38 bases lay in between. CDR3 size: 21 residues. Per the germline V gene, CDR1 is GTSNPN and CDR2 is SVGIG (reference sequence). DNA for the CDR3: TGTGCCTGGAGCCCCACAGGGCAGTTGGATTCCGGAATCCAACTGTACGACGAGCAGTACTTC. Protein product: CAWSPTGQLDSGIQLYDEQYF.

This sequence joins TRBV4-1 and TRBJ2-7, with D possibly being TRBD2 (6 bases). Germline values: CDR1 MGHRA, CDR2 YSYEKL. V was cut by 0 bases and J by 4 bases, with 7 bases left in between. There are 13 residues in the CDR3. The CDR3 sequence is CASSQEGGYEQYF. CDR3 nucleotide sequence: TGCGCCAGCAGCCAAGAGGGGGGTTACGAGCAGTACTTC.